The 10 T cell receptor beta chains below come from one sample, sequenced in a study of blood T cell repertoires in COVID-19. The table came from immunoSEQ multiplex PCR; TCRdb's copy has only in-frame clones and leaves some out. The sample consists of a few hundred thousand clones, about 88% of them appearing once. The sequencing sample was made of peripheral blood. These receptors originate from a man aged 30-40 years with active or convalescent COVID-19.

The chain is built from TRBV14 and TRBJ1-1, with D unclear. The CDR3 is 15 residues long. Germline CDR1 reads SGHDN; CDR2 reads FVKESK. The germline V and J ends were trimmed by 7 bases and 6 bases, with 21 bases remaining between them. The CDR3, as DNA: TGTGCCAGCACCCGGGGTGAGGGTGAGGGCCCTGAAGCTTTCTTT. This codes for CASTRGEGEGPEAFF.

This chain links TRBV7-2 with TRBJ1-1; D is unresolved. This CDR3 is built from 15 residues. V lost 4 bases and J 5 bases, leaving 17 bases between the germline ends. Germline V gives CDR1 SGHTA, CDR2 FQGNSA. CDR3 DNA sequence: TGTGCCAGCAGCTCGTCGACAACATATGGGACTGAAGCTTTCTTT. Protein: CASSSSTTYGTEAFF.

The V call is TRBV15, the J call TRBJ2-1; TRBD1 agrees at 12 bases. V gave up 6 bases and J gave up 14 bases; unmatched junction bases: 14. The germline V gene has CDR1 LNHNV and CDR2 YYDKDF (reference sequence). There are 15 residues in the CDR3. CDR3 bases: TGTGCCACCAGTCCTACCGGGACAGGGGGCGTAGGGGAGTTCTTC. Residues: CATSPTGTGGVGEFF.

A single count supports this clone. This chain links TRBV5-4 with TRBJ2-1, with 13 bases aligning to TRBD2. The CDR3 extends over 17 amino acids. V lost 4 bases to trimming and J lost 4 bases; unmatched junction nucleotides: 8. Germline V gene data show CDR1 as SGHNT and CDR2 as YYREEE (reference sequence). Here the CDR3 reads CASSRGLAGASYNEQFF. The CDR3 region has the DNA TGTGCCAGCAGCCGCGGACTAGCGGGGGCCAGTTACAATGAGCAGTTCTTC. Combining the CDR3 with reference TRBV5-4 and TRBJ2-1 gives the whole variable domain ETGVTQSPTHLIKTRGQQVTLRCSSQSGHNTVSWYQQALGQGPQFIFQYYREEENGRGNFPPRFSGLQFPNYSSELNVNALELDDSALYLCASSRGLAGASYNEQFFGPGTRLTVL.

The V gene is TRBV7-9, the J gene TRBJ2-1; tentative D call: TRBD2 (7 bases). The CDR3 length is 16 residues. V shed 3 bases and J shed 6 bases, with 18 bases lying between them. CDR1 SEHNR and CDR2 FQNEAQ come from the germline V gene (reference sequence). This CDR3 is CASSFGVGGALNEQFF. CDR3 DNA: TGTGCCAGCAGCTTCGGTGTAGGGGGGGCGCTCAATGAGCAGTTCTTC. Looking up the rest from reference TRBV7-9 and TRBJ2-1 gives the full variable domain: DTGVSQNPRHKITKRGQNVTFRCDPISEHNRLYWYRQTLGQGPEFLTYFQNEAQLEKSRLLSDRFSAERPKGSFSTLEIQRTEQGDSAMYLCASSFGVGGALNEQFFGPGTRLTVL.

This chain uses TRBV11-2 with TRBJ2-7; 9 bases fit TRBD1. V gave up 8 bases and J gave up 7 bases; unmatched junction bases: 15. The germline CDR1 and CDR2 sequences are SGHAT and FQNNGV. This CDR3 is built from 15 residues. CDR3 residues: CASGDDLQGAGEQYF. The CDR3 DNA is TGTGCCAGCGGGGACGACCTACAGGGGGCGGGTGAGCAGTACTTC.

The rearrangement links TRBV6-5 to TRBJ1-2, with a tentative D call TRBD1 (5 bases). Germline values: CDR1 MNHEY, CDR2 SVGAGI. The germline V and J ends were trimmed by 4 bases and 7 bases, with 16 bases remaining between them. The CDR3 has 14 amino acids. The DNA of the CDR3 is TGTGCCAGCAGTTCGGGGGTAACCTTGTTTGGCTACACCTTC. Amino acid sequence: CASSSGVTLFGYTF.

The chain couples TRBV19 to TRBJ1-1; TRBD1 aligns across 8 bases. Trimming took 4 bases from V and 3 from J; bases not matched to a gene: 4. Germline V lookup: CDR1 LNHDA, CDR2 SQIVND (reference sequence). CDR3 length equals 14 residues. The CDR3 here is CASSTIQGDTEAFF. DNA for the CDR3: TGTGCCAGTAGTACCATACAGGGGGACACTGAAGCTTTCTTT.

The chain combines TRBV7-2 with TRBJ1-4; possibly TRBD1 for D (5 bases). CDR1 and CDR2 from the germline V gene are SGHTA and FQGNSA. There are 14 residues in the CDR3. Trimming stripped 0 bases from V and 7 bases from J, with 9 bases between. CDR3 DNA sequence: TGTGCCAGCAGCTTAGCCAGGGCCGCTGAAAAACTGTTTTTT. This encodes CASSLARAAEKLFF.

The gene calls are TRBV6-5 and TRBJ2-7; 8 positions match TRBD1. The CDR3 loop spans 12 amino acids. In germline, CDR1 is MNHEY, CDR2 SVGAGI. The J segment lost 1 base and the V segment lost 7 bases, leaving 0 bases of the junction unmatched. The DNA of the CDR3 is TGTGCCAGCAACAGGGGGTCCTACGAGCAGTACTTC. It yields the protein CASNRGSYEQYF.